This T cell receptor beta chain originates from a study of shared clonotypes between healthy human individuals. Study-wide results and limits: Shared clonotypes: about 4.6% naive CD4, 3.5% to 4% naive CD8, about 2.5% memory CD4, 0.4% memory CD8.

Trimming shortened V by 4 bases and J by 0 bases, and 9 bases separated the two germline ends. The CDR3 covers 14 residues. Germline V lookup: CDR1 SGDLS, CDR2 YYNGEE. Terminally differentiated effector memory CD45RA+ cells were excluded from the naive CD8 cells, which were CD45RO-negative and positively selected for CCR7. Each sample came from a Caucasian adult donor living in Nashville, Tennessee. The authors distributed each subset's genomic DNA evenly over several immunoSEQ plates. Assay: immunoSEQ multiplex PCR; the TCRdb copy retains only in-frame clones and omits some. Of hundreds of thousands of clones listed, approximately 96% are singletons. Comment on this clone: Its cognate antigen is unknown.

This clonotype originated in a woman aged 30 to 39 in good health. The genes are TRBV9 and TRBJ2-3; D is uncertain. Sequencing was carried out using naive CD8+ T cells sorted from blood. Written as DNA, the CDR3 is TGTGCCAGCAGCACATACCGGAGCACAGATACGCAGTATTTT. Its translation is CASSTYRSTDTQYF.